Below are 32 T cell receptor beta chains sequenced from a single sample in a study of OX40 agonist ivuxolimab in advanced cancers. Profiled with immunoSEQ multiplex PCR; TCRdb holds only in-frame clones, not every one. The sample includes about 22,000 clones, roughly nine tenths of them seen just once. Sequences were derived from CD4+ or CD8+ T cells sorted from blood, sampled in a trial of the OX40 agonist ivuxolimab. The receptors were gathered from an adult with an advanced solid tumor such as melanoma, head and neck, liver or kidney cancer.

This rearrangement joins TRBV11-3 to TRBJ2-5, with TRBD2 matching over 7 bases. V gave up 7 bases and J gave up 4 bases; unmatched junction bases: 12. This CDR3 comprises 15 residues. Germline V lookup: CDR1 SGHNT, CDR2 YENEEA. In DNA form, the CDR3 reads TGTGCCAGCAAACCAGCGGGAATCCCCTCAGAGACCCAGTACTTC. This codes for CASKPAGIPSETQYF. The complete variable domain, with remaining parts taken from reference TRBV11-3 and TRBJ2-5, reads EAGVVQSPRYKIIEKKQPVAFWCNPISGHNTLYWYLQNLGQGPELLIRYENEEAVDDSQLPKDRFSAERLKGVDSTLKIQPAELGDSAVYLCASKPAGIPSETQYFGPGTRLLVL.

V and J are TRBV7-9 and TRBJ2-4, with a weak D call TRBD1 (7 bases). Deletions cut 4 bases from V and 4 bases from J, with 14 bases between. The CDR3 has 15 residues. Germline loops: CDR1 SEHNR, CDR2 FQNEAQ (reference sequence). DNA for the CDR3: TGTGCCAGCAGCTCCCCGGAGGGGGCGAAAAACATTCAGTACTTC. It encodes CASSSPEGAKNIQYF. The full variable domain, its missing parts supplied by reference TRBV7-9 and TRBJ2-4, is DTGVSQNPRHKITKRGQNVTFRCDPISEHNRLYWYRQTLGQGPEFLTYFQNEAQLEKSRLLSDRFSAERPKGSFSTLEIQRTEQGDSAMYLCASSSPEGAKNIQYFGAGTRLSVL.

V gene TRBV5-5 combines with J gene TRBJ1-1, with D unclear. Trimming stripped 1 base from V and 0 bases from J, with 7 bases between. Germline loops: CDR1 SGHKS, CDR2 YYEKEE (reference sequence). The CDR3 sequence is 14 residues long. CDR3 sequence reads: CASSLFWVNTEAFF. The CDR3 region has the DNA TGTGCCAGCAGCTTGTTCTGGGTGAACACTGAAGCTTTCTTT.

This clone was picked up a small number of times. This chain joins TRBV11-2 and TRBJ2-7; TRBD2 aligns across 10 bases. CDR1 is SGHAT, CDR2 FQNNGV, per germline. After removal of 5 bases from V and 3 bases from J, the junction contained 10 bases not matched to a gene. The CDR3 runs 16 residues. The CDR3 nucleotides read TGTGCCAGCAGCCCCGATAGGCTAGCGGGGGTCTACGAGCAGTACTTC. Protein product: CASSPDRLAGVYEQYF.

This chain uses TRBV7-8 with TRBJ2-1; no firm D call. Germline V gene lookup returns CDR1 SGHVS and CDR2 FQNEAQ. V lost 1 base to trimming and J lost 8 bases, with 9 bases between them. The CDR3 spans 13 residues. The CDR3 reads CASSLELSYEQFF. The CDR3 coding sequence is TGTGCCAGCAGCTTAGAACTCAGCTATGAGCAGTTCTTC.

The chain is built from TRBV4-1 and TRBJ1-1, with D unresolved. Germline lookup yields CDR1 MGHRA and CDR2 YSYEKL. CDR3 length equals 14 residues. V was pared by 0 bases and J by 1 base, with 6 bases between. For the CDR3, the DNA is TGCGCCAGCAGCCAAGAATGGGCGAACACTGAAGCTTTCTTT. Translation: CASSQEWANTEAFF.

The CDR3 loop reads CASTKTGLKTQYF. CDR3 DNA sequence: TGTGCCAGCACCAAGACAGGGCTGAAGACCCAGTACTTC. V gene TRBV28 combines with J gene TRBJ2-5; 7 bases fit TRBD1. The V gene end was trimmed by 7 bases and the J gene end by 6 bases; junction bases not matched to a gene: 8. Germline lookup yields CDR1 MDHEN and CDR2 SYDVKM. The CDR3 is 13 residues long.

This clone appeared once. The chain employs TRBV7-8 and TRBJ2-5; D gene unclear. Germline CDR1 reads SGHVS; CDR2 reads FQNEAQ. V lost 7 bases and J 2 bases, leaving 14 bases between the germline ends. The CDR3 consists of 14 residues. The CDR3 DNA follows: TGTGCCAGCAACCTCATCGAAAGTCAAGAGACCCAGTACTTC. The encoded protein is CASNLIESQETQYF.

The rearrangement joins TRBV29-1 to TRBJ2-3; D is undetermined. The CDR3 is 13 residues long. V gave up 8 bases and J gave up 2 bases, with 14 bases separating them. CDR1 is SQVTM, CDR2 ANQGSEA, per germline. The CDR3 nucleotides read TGCAGCTATGACTCCCTCCCCACAGATACGCAGTATTTT. Translating gives CSYDSLPTDTQYF.

The rearrangement uses TRBV29-1 and TRBJ2-7, with D tentatively TRBD1 (6 bases). Germline CDR1 SQVTM, CDR2 ANQGSEA. V was pared by 6 bases and J by 2 bases, with 17 bases between. This CDR3 contains 14 residues. The CDR3 DNA reads TGCAGCGTCTTCTTCGAGGACAGCGCCTACGAGCAGTACTTC. Translating gives CSVFFEDSAYEQYF.

This clone was observed once. The CDR3: CASSLGTSGQETQYF. In DNA, the CDR3 is TGCGCCAGCAGCTTGGGGACTAGCGGGCAAGAGACCCAGTACTTC. This chain links TRBV5-1 with TRBJ2-5; 11 bases align to TRBD2. From germline, CDR1 is SGHRS and CDR2 YFSETQ. V shed 0 bases, J shed 2 bases, and the junction held 0 bases outside the gene matches. There are 15 residues in the CDR3.

This clone appeared a few times. The chain joins TRBV7-2 to TRBJ2-2; D gene uncertain. V lost 5 bases, J lost 10 bases, and 8 bases lay in between. The CDR3 has 11 residues. The germline V gene has CDR1 SGHTA and CDR2 FQGNSA. The CDR3 DNA is TGTGCCAGCAGCCCCACGATGGAGCTGTTTTTT. The encoded protein is CASSPTMELFF.

This clone was detected only once. The rearrangement links TRBV6-6 to TRBJ1-1; D unresolved. CDR3 length: 15 residues. Germline CDR1 and CDR2: MNHNY and SVGAGI (reference sequence). The V end lost 0 bases, the J end lost 3 bases, and 11 bases lay between the germline ends. The CDR3 sequence is CASSYSILVDTEAFF. The DNA for the CDR3 is TGTGCCAGCAGTTACTCGATTTTGGTAGACACTGAAGCTTTCTTT.

By frequency in the sample, this clone is medium-sized (0.01 to 0.1%). The rearrangement uses TRBV9 and TRBJ1-5; a possible D gene is TRBD1 (6 bases). This CDR3 spans 15 amino acids. Trimming took off 0 bases at V and 6 bases at J, with 13 bases between the two ends. CDR1 and CDR2 from the germline V gene are SGDLS and YYNGEE. CDR3 nucleotides: TGTGCCAGCAGCGTAGGGGCAGGGGAGGCTCAGCCCCAGCATTTT. Translation gives CASSVGAGEAQPQHF. The full variable domain, with the rest looked up from reference TRBV9 and TRBJ1-5, is DSGVTQTPKHLITATGQRVTLRCSPRSGDLSVYWYQQSLDQGLQFLIQYYNGEERAKGNILERFSAQQFPDLHSELNLSSLELGDSALYFCASSVGAGEAQPQHFGDGTRLSIL.

The count of this clone is one. CDR3 nucleotide sequence: TGTGCCATCAGTGAGTCGAACCCCCTCTGGACAGGCACTTTGAGCGAGCAGTACTTC. Translating gives CAISESNPLWTGTLSEQYF. The chain has TRBV10-3 and TRBJ2-7, with 7 bases aligning to TRBD1. V lost 0 bases to trimming and J lost 6 bases; unmatched junction nucleotides: 20. This CDR3 has 19 amino acids. The germline CDR1 and CDR2 sequences are ENHRY and SYGVKD.

This clone was recorded once. The CDR3 here is CASRMVTEINQPQHF. The CDR3 nucleotides are TGTGCCAGTAGAATGGTGACGGAAATCAATCAGCCCCAGCATTTT. This rearrangement joins TRBV19 to TRBJ1-5; no definite D call. This CDR3 is built from 15 residues. The V end lost 6 bases, the J end lost 3 bases, and 15 bases lay between the germline ends. Germline V lookup: CDR1 LNHDA, CDR2 SQIVND (reference sequence).

As concerns this clone: Other DNA sequences within the sample encode an identical CDR3. The rearrangement joins TRBV28 to TRBJ2-7, with D tentatively TRBD1 (6 bases). Per germline, CDR1 MDHEN and CDR2 SYDVKM. The ends were cut back, 2 bases at V and 4 bases at J, with 12 bases in the middle. The CDR3 runs to 14 residues. The CDR3 loop is CASSLNRAPYEQYF. The CDR3 nucleotides are TGTGCCAGCAGTTTAAACAGGGCGCCTTACGAGCAGTACTTC.

This chain connects TRBV15 to TRBJ2-7; D could derive from TRBD1 or TRBD2 (5 bases each). The CDR3 covers 16 residues. V lost 5 bases, J lost 3 bases, and 20 bases lay in between. Germline CDR1 is LNHNV and CDR2 is YYDKDF (reference sequence). CDR3 sequence reads: CATSFLPGTGLYEQYF. The CDR3 DNA reads TGTGCCACCAGCTTCCTTCCCGGGACGGGCCTCTACGAGCAGTACTTC.

This clone was observed a few times. The chain combines TRBV11-2 with TRBJ2-5; D call uncertain. Trimming took off 3 bases at V and 5 bases at J, with 10 bases between the two ends. CDR3 length: 13 amino acids. The germline gives CDR1 SGHAT, CDR2 FQNNGV. CDR3 protein: CASSFSALETQYF. The DNA of the CDR3 is TGTGCCAGCAGCTTTTCAGCGTTGGAGACCCAGTACTTC.

This clone was counted once. CDR3 bases: TGTGCCAGCAGTGATACTGGCTACACCGGGGAGCTGTTTTTT. This sequence encodes CASSDTGYTGELFF. The V call is TRBV25-1, the J call TRBJ2-2, with D unclear. CDR1 is MGHDK and CDR2 is SYGVNS in the germline V gene. The CDR3 runs 14 residues. Deletions cut 3 bases from V and 3 bases from J, with 8 bases between.

This chain joins TRBV28 and TRBJ2-5; 8 bases agree with TRBD2. There are 15 residues in the CDR3. Germline CDR1 reads MDHEN; CDR2 reads SYDVKM. Losses at the gene ends were 6 bases for V and 11 bases for J; bases not matched to a gene: 17. The CDR3: CASSSSRGGPGEQYF. CDR3 nucleotide sequence: TGTGCCAGCAGCTCCAGCCGGGGGGGTCCCGGAGAGCAGTACTTC.

This chain links TRBV29-1 with TRBJ2-7; possible D gene TRBD2, 6 bases. This CDR3 is built from 14 residues. Germline V gene data show CDR1 as SQVTM and CDR2 as ANQGSEA. V dropped 3 bases and J dropped 2 bases, with 14 bases sitting between them. Here the CDR3 DNA reads TGCAGCGTTGAGATCTGGGGGGAGCCCTACGAGCAGTACTTC. It codes for CSVEIWGEPYEQYF.

This clone occurred a few times. The chain recombines TRBV29-1 with TRBJ2-7; D remains ambiguous. Per the germline V gene, CDR1 is SQVTM and CDR2 is ANQGSEA. The V gene lost 3 bases and the J gene lost 0 bases, with 9 bases spanning the gap. The CDR3 runs 13 residues. CDR3 protein: CSVDVGDSYEQYF. The CDR3 region has the DNA TGCAGCGTTGATGTTGGGGACTCCTACGAGCAGTACTTC.

V usage is TRBV4-1 and J usage is TRBJ2-5; D unresolved. This CDR3 has 12 amino acids. Germline CDR1 and CDR2: MGHRA and YSYEKL. Trimming left V 0 bases short and J 6 bases short, with 5 bases between. For the CDR3, the DNA is TGCGCCAGCAGCCAAGATTGGCAGACCCAGTACTTC. As protein: CASSQDWQTQYF.

The V and J genes are TRBV4-1 and TRBJ1-5, with D tentatively TRBD1 (5 bases). V lost 0 bases and J 5 bases, leaving 8 bases between the germline ends. The CDR3 consists of 14 residues. Germline-derived CDR1 and CDR2 are MGHRA and YSYEKL. The CDR3 spells CASSQEGGDQPQHF. The CDR3 DNA sequence: TGCGCCAGCAGCCAAGAGGGAGGGGATCAGCCCCAGCATTTT.

CDR3 in amino acids: CASSPNGGIGELFF. Here the CDR3 DNA reads TGTGCCAGCAGCCCGAATGGGGGGATCGGGGAGCTGTTTTTT. V is TRBV9 and J is TRBJ2-2, with D maybe TRBD2 (6 bases). Trimming took 4 bases from V and 7 from J, leaving 14 bases between them. Per the germline V gene, CDR1 is SGDLS and CDR2 is YYNGEE. The CDR3 totals 14 residues. Full variable domain (missing parts from reference TRBV9 and TRBJ2-2): DSGVTQTPKHLITATGQRVTLRCSPRSGDLSVYWYQQSLDQGLQFLIQYYNGEERAKGNILERFSAQQFPDLHSELNLSSLELGDSALYFCASSPNGGIGELFFGEGSRLTVL.

The table lists this clone with a few counts. The chain recombines TRBV7-6 with TRBJ2-5, with 7 nucleotides matching TRBD1. V lost 2 bases to trimming and J lost 1 base; unmatched junction nucleotides: 4. The CDR3 consists of 15 residues. The V gene's germline CDR1 is SGHVS and CDR2 FNYEAQ. The CDR3 loop reads CASSLIRDSQETQYF. The CDR3 nucleotides read TGTGCCAGCAGCTTAATCCGGGACAGCCAAGAGACCCAGTACTTC.

V is TRBV25-1 and J is TRBJ1-4, with 10 bases fitting TRBD1. The CDR3 extends over 12 amino acids. The ends lost 1 base at V and 13 bases at J; junction bases unmatched: 0. The germline V gene encodes CDR1 MGHDK and CDR2 SYGVNS. The CDR3 region has the DNA TGTGCCAGCAGTGAATGGACAGGGGGACTGTTTTTT. Translating it yields CASSEWTGGLFF. The whole variable domain, remainder taken from reference TRBV25-1 and TRBJ1-4, is EADIYQTPRYLVIGTGKKITLECSQTMGHDKMYWYQQDPGMELHLIHYSYGVNSTEKGDLSSESTVSRIRTEHFPLTLESARPSHTSQYLCASSEWTGGLFFGSGTQLSVL.

The chain joins TRBV4-1 to TRBJ1-6; 8 bases agree with TRBD1. The length of the CDR3 is 14 residues. The germline V gene encodes CDR1 MGHRA and CDR2 YSYEKL. V lost 3 bases, J lost 10 bases, and 5 bases stayed unmatched. CDR3 protein: CASSHPGGGSPLHF. CDR3 nucleotide sequence: TGCGCCAGCAGCCACCCAGGGGGCGGCTCACCCCTCCACTTT.

The chain is built from TRBV6-6 and TRBJ2-5; 7 nucleotides match TRBD1. The V gene end was trimmed by 6 bases and the J gene end by 4 bases; junction bases not matched to a gene: 11. CDR3 length equals 15 residues. Germline CDR1 is MNHNY and CDR2 is SVGAGI (reference sequence). The CDR3 loop is CASSPRQGRLETQYF. CDR3 nucleotide sequence: TGTGCCAGCAGCCCCCGACAGGGACGATTAGAGACCCAGTACTTC.

The chain combines TRBV16 with TRBJ1-2; no definite D call. Between the trimmed V and J ends, which lost 1 base and 1 base, there was a span of 10 bases. This CDR3 is 15 amino acids long. Germline lookup yields CDR1 KGHSY and CDR2 FQNENV. The DNA for the CDR3 is TGTGCCAGCAGCCAATATTGGGAAGTTAACTATGGCTACACCTTC. Protein: CASSQYWEVNYGYTF.

J is TRBJ2-1 and V is TRBV13; 7 bases fit TRBD2. This CDR3 is built from 18 residues. V lost 6 bases to trimming and J lost 0 bases; unmatched junction nucleotides: 14. CDR1 is PRHDT and CDR2 is FYEKMQ in the germline V gene (reference sequence). The CDR3 sequence is CASSRFFGASGSYNEQFF. DNA of the CDR3: TGTGCCAGCAGTCGTTTTTTCGGGGCTAGCGGCTCCTACAATGAGCAGTTCTTC.